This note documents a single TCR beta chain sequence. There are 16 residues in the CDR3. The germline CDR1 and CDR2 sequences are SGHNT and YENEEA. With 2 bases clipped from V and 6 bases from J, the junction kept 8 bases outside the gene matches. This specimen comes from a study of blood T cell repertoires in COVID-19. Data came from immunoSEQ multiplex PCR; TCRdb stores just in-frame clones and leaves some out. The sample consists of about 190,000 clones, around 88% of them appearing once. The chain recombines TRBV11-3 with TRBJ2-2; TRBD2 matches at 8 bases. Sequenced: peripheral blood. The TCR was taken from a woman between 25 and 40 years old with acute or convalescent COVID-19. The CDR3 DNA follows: TGTGCCAGCAGCTTAAGGGTAGCGGGAAAAGCCGGGGAGCTGTTTTTT. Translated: CASSLRVAGKAGELFF.